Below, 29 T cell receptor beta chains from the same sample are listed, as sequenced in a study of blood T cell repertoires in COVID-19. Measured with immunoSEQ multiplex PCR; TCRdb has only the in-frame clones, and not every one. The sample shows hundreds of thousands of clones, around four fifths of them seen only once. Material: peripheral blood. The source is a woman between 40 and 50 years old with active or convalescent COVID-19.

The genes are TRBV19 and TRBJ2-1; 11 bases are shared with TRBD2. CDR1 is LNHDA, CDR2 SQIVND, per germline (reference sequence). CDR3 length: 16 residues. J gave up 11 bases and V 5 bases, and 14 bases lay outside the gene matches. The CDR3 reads CASSPPGLAVYGKQFF. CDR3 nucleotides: TGTGCCAGTAGTCCGCCGGGACTAGCGGTATATGGGAAGCAGTTCTTC.

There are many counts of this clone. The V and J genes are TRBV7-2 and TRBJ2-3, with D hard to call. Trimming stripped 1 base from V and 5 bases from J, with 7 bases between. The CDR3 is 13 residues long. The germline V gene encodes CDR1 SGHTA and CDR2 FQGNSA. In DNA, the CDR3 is TGTGCCAGCAGCTTAGTATCTATAGATACGCAGTATTTT. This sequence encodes CASSLVSIDTQYF.

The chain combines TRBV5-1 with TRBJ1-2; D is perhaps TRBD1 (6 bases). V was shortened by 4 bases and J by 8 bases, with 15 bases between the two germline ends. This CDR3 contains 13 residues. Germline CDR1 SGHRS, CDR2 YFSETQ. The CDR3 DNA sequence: TGCGCCAGCAGCCGCACAGGGCTTGCAGGCTACACCTTC. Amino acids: CASSRTGLAGYTF. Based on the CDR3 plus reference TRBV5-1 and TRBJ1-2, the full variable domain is KAGVTQTPRYLIKTRGQQVTLSCSPISGHRSVSWYQQTPGQGLQFLFEYFSETQRNKGNFPGRFSGRQFSNSRSEMNVSTLELGDSALYLCASSRTGLAGYTFGSGTRLTVV.

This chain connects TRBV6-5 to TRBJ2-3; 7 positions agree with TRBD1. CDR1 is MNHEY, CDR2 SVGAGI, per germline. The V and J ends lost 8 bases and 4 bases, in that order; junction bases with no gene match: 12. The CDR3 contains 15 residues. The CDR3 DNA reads TGTGCCAGCGCCCCGTCAAGGGGGCGCCCAGATACGCAGTATTTT. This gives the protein CASAPSRGRPDTQYF.

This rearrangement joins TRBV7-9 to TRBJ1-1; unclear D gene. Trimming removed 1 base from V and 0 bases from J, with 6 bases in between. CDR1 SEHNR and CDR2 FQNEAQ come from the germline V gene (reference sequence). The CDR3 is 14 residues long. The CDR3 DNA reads TGTGCCAGCAGCTTAGGTAGTCTGAACACTGAAGCTTTCTTT. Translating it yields CASSLGSLNTEAFF.

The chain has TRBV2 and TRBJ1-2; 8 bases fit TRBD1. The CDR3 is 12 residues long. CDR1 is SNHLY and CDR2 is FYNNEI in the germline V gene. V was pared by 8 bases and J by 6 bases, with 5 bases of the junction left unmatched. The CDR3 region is CASWTGNHGYTF. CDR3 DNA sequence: TGTGCCAGCTGGACAGGGAATCATGGCTACACCTTC.

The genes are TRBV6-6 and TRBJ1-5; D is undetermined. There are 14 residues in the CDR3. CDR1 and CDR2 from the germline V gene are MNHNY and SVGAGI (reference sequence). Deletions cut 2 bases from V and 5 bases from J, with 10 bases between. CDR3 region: CASSYSGVHQPQHF. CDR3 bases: TGTGCCAGCAGTTACAGCGGGGTCCATCAGCCCCAGCATTTT.

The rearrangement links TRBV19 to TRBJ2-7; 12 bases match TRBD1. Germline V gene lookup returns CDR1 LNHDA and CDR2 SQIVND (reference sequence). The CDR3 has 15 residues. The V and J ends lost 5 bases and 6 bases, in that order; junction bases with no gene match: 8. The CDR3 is CASSLRDRGQVEQYF. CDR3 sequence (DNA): TGTGCCAGTAGTCTACGGGACAGGGGGCAAGTCGAGCAGTACTTC.

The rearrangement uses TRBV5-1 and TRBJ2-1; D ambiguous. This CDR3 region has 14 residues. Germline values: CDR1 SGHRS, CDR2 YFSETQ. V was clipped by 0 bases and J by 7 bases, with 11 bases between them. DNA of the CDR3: TGCGCCAGCAGCTTGGAAAACGGGTTGAATGAGCAGTTCTTC. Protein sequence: CASSLENGLNEQFF.

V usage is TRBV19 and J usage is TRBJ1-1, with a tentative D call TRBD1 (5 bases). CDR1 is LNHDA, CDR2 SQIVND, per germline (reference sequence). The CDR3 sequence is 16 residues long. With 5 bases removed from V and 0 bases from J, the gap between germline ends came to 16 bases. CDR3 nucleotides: TGTGCCAGTAGTCGGGACTCAAGGTATATGAACACTGAAGCTTTCTTT. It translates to CASSRDSRYMNTEAFF.

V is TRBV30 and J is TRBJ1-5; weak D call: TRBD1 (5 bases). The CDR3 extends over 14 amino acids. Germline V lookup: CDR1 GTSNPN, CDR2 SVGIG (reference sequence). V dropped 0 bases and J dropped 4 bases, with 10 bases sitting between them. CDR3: CAWSVGAVNQPQHF. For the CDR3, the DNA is TGTGCCTGGAGTGTAGGGGCAGTTAATCAGCCCCAGCATTTT.

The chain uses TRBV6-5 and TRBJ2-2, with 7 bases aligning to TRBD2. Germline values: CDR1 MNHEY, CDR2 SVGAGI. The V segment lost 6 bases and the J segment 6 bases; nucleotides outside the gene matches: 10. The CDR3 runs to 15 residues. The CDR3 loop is CASSPASGLPGELFF. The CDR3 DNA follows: TGTGCCAGCAGCCCCGCTAGCGGCCTCCCCGGGGAGCTGTTTTTT.

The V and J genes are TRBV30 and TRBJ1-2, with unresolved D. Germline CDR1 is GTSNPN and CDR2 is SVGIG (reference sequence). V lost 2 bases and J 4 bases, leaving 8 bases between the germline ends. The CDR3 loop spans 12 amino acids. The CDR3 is CAWSRILYGYTF. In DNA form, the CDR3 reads TGTGCCTGGAGTCGTATCCTCTATGGCTACACCTTC.

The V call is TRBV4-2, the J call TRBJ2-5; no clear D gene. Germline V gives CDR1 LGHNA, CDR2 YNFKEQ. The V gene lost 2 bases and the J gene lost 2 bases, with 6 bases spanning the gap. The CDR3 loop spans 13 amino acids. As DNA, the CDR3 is TGTGCCAGCAGCCAAAGCCTGCAAGAGACCCAGTACTTC. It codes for CASSQSLQETQYF.

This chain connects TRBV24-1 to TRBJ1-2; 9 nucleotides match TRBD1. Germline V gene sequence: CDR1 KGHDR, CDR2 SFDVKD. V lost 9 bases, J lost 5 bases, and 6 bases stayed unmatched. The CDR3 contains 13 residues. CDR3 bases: TGTGCCACCCCCGGGACAGGGAGATATGGCTACACCTTC. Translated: CATPGTGRYGYTF.

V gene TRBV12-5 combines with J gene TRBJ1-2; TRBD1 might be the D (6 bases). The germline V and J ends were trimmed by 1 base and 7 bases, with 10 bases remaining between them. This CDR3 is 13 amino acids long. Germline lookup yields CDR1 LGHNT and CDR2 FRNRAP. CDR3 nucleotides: TGTGCTAGTGGTTTGGGACAGGCGAGTGGCTACACCTTC. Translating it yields CASGLGQASGYTF.

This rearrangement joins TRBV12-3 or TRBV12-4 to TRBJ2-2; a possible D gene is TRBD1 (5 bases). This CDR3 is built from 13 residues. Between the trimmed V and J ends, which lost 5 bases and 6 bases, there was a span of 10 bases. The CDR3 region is CASSHQGSGELFF. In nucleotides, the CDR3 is TGTGCCAGCAGTCACCAGGGATCCGGGGAGCTGTTTTTT.

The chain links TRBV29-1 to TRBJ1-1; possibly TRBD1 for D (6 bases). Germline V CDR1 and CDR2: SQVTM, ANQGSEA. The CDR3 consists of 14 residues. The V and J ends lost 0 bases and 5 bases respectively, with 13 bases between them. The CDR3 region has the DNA TGCAGCGTTGAAGATATATGGGGGCGGACTGAAGCTTTCTTT. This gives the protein CSVEDIWGRTEAFF.

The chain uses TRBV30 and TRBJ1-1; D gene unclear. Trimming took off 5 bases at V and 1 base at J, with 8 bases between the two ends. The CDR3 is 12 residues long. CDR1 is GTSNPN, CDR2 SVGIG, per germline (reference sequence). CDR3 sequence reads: CAWGRPNTEAFF. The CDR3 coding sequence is TGTGCCTGGGGGCGGCCGAACACTGAAGCTTTCTTT.

Here the CDR3 reads CASSPGTGGFNQPQHF. CDR3 bases: TGTGCCAGCTCACCAGGGACAGGGGGCTTCAATCAGCCCCAGCATTTT. The chain employs TRBV18 and TRBJ1-5; 12 nucleotides align to TRBD1. Per the germline V gene, CDR1 is KGHSH and CDR2 is LQKENI. The CDR3 has 16 amino acids. J gave up 3 bases and V 2 bases, and 2 bases lay outside the gene matches.

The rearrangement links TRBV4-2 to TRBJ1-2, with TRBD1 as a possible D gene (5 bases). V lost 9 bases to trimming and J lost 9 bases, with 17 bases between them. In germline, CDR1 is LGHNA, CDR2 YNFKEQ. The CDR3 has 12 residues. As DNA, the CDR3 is TGTGCCAGTACCGGACACCATATCAGCTACACCTTC. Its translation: CASTGHHISYTF.

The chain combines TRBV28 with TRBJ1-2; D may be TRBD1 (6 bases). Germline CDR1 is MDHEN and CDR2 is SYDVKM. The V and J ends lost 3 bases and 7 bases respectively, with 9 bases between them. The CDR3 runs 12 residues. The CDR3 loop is CASSFGRGGYTF. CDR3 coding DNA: TGTGCCAGCAGTTTCGGCAGGGGTGGCTACACCTTC.

CDR3 nucleotides: TGCGCCAGCAGTCTGACAGGGGGCAGGGAAAAACTGTTTTTT. It translates to CASSLTGGREKLFF. The gene calls are TRBV4-1 and TRBJ1-4; TRBD1 matches 10 bases. CDR1 and CDR2 (germline): MGHRA, YSYEKL. The CDR3 totals 14 residues. Germline trimming cut 6 bases from V and 8 bases from J; bases unmatched to any gene: 6.

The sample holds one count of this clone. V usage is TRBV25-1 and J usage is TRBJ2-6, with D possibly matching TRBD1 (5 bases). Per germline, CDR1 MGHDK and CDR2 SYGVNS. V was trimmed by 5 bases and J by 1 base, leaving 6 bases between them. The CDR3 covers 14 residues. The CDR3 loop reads CASSTGSGANVLTF. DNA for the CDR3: TGTGCCAGCAGTACAGGTTCTGGGGCCAACGTCCTGACTTTC.

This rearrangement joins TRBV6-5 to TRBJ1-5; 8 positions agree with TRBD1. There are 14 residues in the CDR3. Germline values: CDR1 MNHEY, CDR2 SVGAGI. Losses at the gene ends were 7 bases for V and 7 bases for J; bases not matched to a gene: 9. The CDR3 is CASTAGGFSQPQHF. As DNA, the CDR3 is TGTGCCAGCACTGCAGGGGGCTTTTCCCAGCCCCAGCATTTT.

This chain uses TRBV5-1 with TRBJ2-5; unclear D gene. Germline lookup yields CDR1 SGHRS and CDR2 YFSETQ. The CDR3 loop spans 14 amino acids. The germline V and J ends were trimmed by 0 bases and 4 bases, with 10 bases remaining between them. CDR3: CASSLGVAGETQYF. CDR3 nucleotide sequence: TGCGCCAGCAGCTTGGGTGTGGCAGGAGAGACCCAGTACTTC.

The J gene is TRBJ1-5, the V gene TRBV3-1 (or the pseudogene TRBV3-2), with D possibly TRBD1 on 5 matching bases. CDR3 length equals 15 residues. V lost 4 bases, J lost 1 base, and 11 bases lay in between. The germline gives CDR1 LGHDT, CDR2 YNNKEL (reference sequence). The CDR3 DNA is TGTGCCAGCAGCCCCGCGGGGGGGAGCAATCAGCCCCAGCATTTT. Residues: CASSPAGGSNQPQHF.

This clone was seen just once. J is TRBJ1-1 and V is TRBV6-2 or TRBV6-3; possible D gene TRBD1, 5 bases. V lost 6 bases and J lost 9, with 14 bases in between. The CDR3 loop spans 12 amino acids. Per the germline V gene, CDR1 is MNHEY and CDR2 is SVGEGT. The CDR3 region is CASSIPGLKAFF. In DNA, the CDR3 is TGTGCCAGCAGCATCCCGGGACTCAAAGCTTTCTTT.

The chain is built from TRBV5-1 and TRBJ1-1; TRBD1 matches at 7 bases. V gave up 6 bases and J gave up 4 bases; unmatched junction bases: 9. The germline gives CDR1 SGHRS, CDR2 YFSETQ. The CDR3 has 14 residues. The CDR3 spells CASTNSPGGTEAFF. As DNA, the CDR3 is TGCGCCAGCACTAACTCCCCAGGGGGCACTGAAGCTTTCTTT. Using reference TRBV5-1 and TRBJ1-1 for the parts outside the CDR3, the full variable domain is KAGVTQTPRYLIKTRGQQVTLSCSPISGHRSVSWYQQTPGQGLQFLFEYFSETQRNKGNFPGRFSGRQFSNSRSEMNVSTLELGDSALYLCASTNSPGGTEAFFGQGTRLTVV.